These 23 T cell receptor beta chains share one sample of origin, sequenced in a study of T cell repertoires in cytomegalovirus infection. One entry per CDR3 protein results from TCRdb running MiXCR on the reads. The sample shows approximately 300,000 distinct CDR3 sequences, around 25% of them seen only once. The antigens for these receptors are not known. The material was cultured PBMCs, obtained from culture after CMV antigen stimulation. The receptors here all came from a human donor in good health (CMV status not recorded). Some clones in this sample may be carry-over from other donors' samples.

The rearrangement uses TRBV12-3 or TRBV12-4 and TRBJ1-3, with D tentatively TRBD1 (6 bases). V was cut by 6 bases and J by 7 bases, with 13 bases left in between. The CDR3 is made up of 13 amino acids. CDR3 amino acids: CASRTGGNNTIYF. DNA of the CDR3: TGTGCCAGCAGAACGGGGGGCAACAACACCATATATTTT.

The table lists this clonotype with many counts. The CDR3 coding sequence is TGTGCCAGCAGCCCGGACAGGGCCCCTGGGGCTAACTATGGCTACACCTTC. Its translation is CASSPDRAPGANYGYTF. The V gene is TRBV5-4, the J gene TRBJ1-2; 8 positions match TRBD1. CDR1 and CDR2 from the germline V gene are SGHNT and YYREEE (reference sequence). The CDR3 is 17 residues long. The J segment lost 0 bases and the V segment lost 4 bases, leaving 11 bases of the junction unmatched. Full variable domain (outside the CDR3, taken from reference TRBV5-4 and TRBJ1-2): ETGVTQSPTHLIKTRGQQVTLRCSSQSGHNTVSWYQQALGQGPQFIFQYYREEENGRGNFPPRFSGLQFPNYSSELNVNALELDDSALYLCASSPDRAPGANYGYTFGSGTRLTVV.

With regard to this clonotype: Germline is not matched at one junction end, which may reflect a read error. The rearrangement joins TRBV19 to TRBJ1-1; no clear D gene. Germline CDR1 and CDR2: LNHDA and SQIVND (reference sequence). CDR3 length equals 14 residues. CDR3 sequence: CSSSRVMINTEAFF. CDR3 sequence (DNA): TGTTCCAGTAGTCGCGTTATGATTAACACTGAAGCTTTCTTT.

This clonotype was picked up one time. This chain connects TRBV6-5 to TRBJ2-5; 9 positions agree with TRBD1. The V segment lost 5 bases and the J segment 4 bases; nucleotides outside the gene matches: 2. The V gene's germline CDR1 is MNHEY and CDR2 SVGAGI. There are 13 residues in the CDR3. CDR3 DNA sequence: TGTGCCAGCAGTAAGGGACAGGGAGAGACCCAGTACTTC. It yields the protein CASSKGQGETQYF.

The rearrangement uses TRBV19 and TRBJ1-5, with 9 bases aligning to TRBD1. Germline V gene lookup returns CDR1 LNHDA and CDR2 SQIVND (reference sequence). Trimming at V came to 10 bases and at J to 4 bases, leaving 5 bases not matched to a gene. This CDR3 contains 13 residues. CDR3: CATKGQGNQPQHF. The DNA of the CDR3 is TGTGCCACGAAGGGACAGGGAAATCAGCCCCAGCATTTT.

In its sample, this clonotype was seen a few times. The J gene is TRBJ2-3, the V gene TRBV11-3; 11 bases map to TRBD2. Germline V lookup: CDR1 SGHNT, CDR2 YENEEA. V lost 4 bases, J lost 6 bases, and 6 bases stayed unmatched. This CDR3 has 15 amino acids. Here the CDR3 DNA reads TGTGCCAGCAGCTGGGGACTAGCGGTCTCGGATACGCAGTATTTT. Translated, it gives CASSWGLAVSDTQYF.

The table lists this clonotype with a few counts. The CDR3 is CASSKQGFEQYF. Written as DNA, the CDR3 is TGTGCCAGTAGTAAACAGGGTTTCGAGCAGTACTTC. This chain joins TRBV19 and TRBJ2-7; possibly TRBD1 for D (6 bases). The ends were cut back, 4 bases at V and 6 bases at J, with 10 bases in the middle. The length of the CDR3 is 12 residues. From germline, CDR1 is LNHDA and CDR2 SQIVND (reference sequence).

The chain recombines TRBV6-2 or TRBV6-3 with TRBJ2-7, with 7 bases fitting TRBD1. Germline values: CDR1 MNHEY, CDR2 SVGEGT. J lost 5 bases, V lost 6 bases, and 7 bases had no gene match. This CDR3 is built from 13 residues. The DNA of the CDR3 is TGTGCCAGCAGAACGACAGGGAACCACGAGCAGTACGTC. Protein product: CASRTTGNHEQYV.

CDR3 amino acids: CASSTTTPGRWYNEQFF. CDR3 DNA: TGTGCCAGCAGCACCACGACCCCGGGACGATGGTACAATGAGCAGTTCTTC. The rearrangement links TRBV7-2 to TRBJ2-1; the D gene could be TRBD1 or TRBD2 (5 bases each). CDR1 and CDR2 (germline): SGHTA, FQGNSA. This CDR3 contains 17 residues. V gave up 5 bases and J gave up 4 bases, with 21 bases separating them.

This clonotype has just one count. The CDR3 region is CASSRSSTVNEKLFF. CDR3 coding DNA: TGTGCCAGCAGCCGAAGCTCGACGGTAAATGAAAAACTGTTTTTT. The chain uses TRBV14 and TRBJ1-4; the D is unclear. Trimming removed 4 bases at V and 5 bases at J, with 14 bases between. Germline loops: CDR1 SGHDN, CDR2 FVKESK. This CDR3 comprises 15 residues.

The CDR3 reads CASSAGTGDSSYEQYV. The CDR3 DNA follows: TGTGCCAGCAGTGCCGGGACAGGGGATAGCTCCTACGAGCAGTACGTC. The rearrangement joins TRBV6-5 to TRBJ2-7, with 10 bases aligning to TRBD1. The CDR3 is 16 residues long. The germline V gene has CDR1 MNHEY and CDR2 SVGAGI. Losses at the gene ends were 5 bases for V and 0 bases for J; bases not matched to a gene: 7.

Many counts were recorded for this clonotype. The rearrangement uses TRBV7-2 and TRBJ2-1; 11 bases are shared with TRBD2. The CDR3 is 16 residues long. Germline V gene sequence: CDR1 SGHTA, CDR2 FQGNSA. V gave up 5 bases and J gave up 5 bases; unmatched junction bases: 8. CDR3 region: CASSTYGTSGNNEQFF. For the CDR3, the DNA is TGTGCCAGCAGCACCTATGGGACTAGCGGAAACAATGAGCAGTTCTTC.

This clonotype was observed at least ten times. The rearrangement uses TRBV28 and TRBJ1-1, with D perhaps TRBD1 (6 bases). V lost 5 bases to trimming and J lost 3 bases, with 16 bases between them. The CDR3 has 15 residues. Germline CDR1 reads MDHEN; CDR2 reads SYDVKM. The CDR3 loop reads CASSAQTGPDTEAFF. The CDR3 region has the DNA TGTGCCAGCAGTGCCCAGACAGGCCCCGACACTGAAGCTTTCTTT.

Of note for this clonotype: An end of the junction differs from the germline gene, which may be a read error. This sequence joins TRBV15 and TRBJ1-6; maybe TRBD1 (6 bases). The CDR3 totals 15 residues. CDR1 and CDR2 (germline): LNHNV, YYDKDF (reference sequence). CDR3 sequence: CATSRAGTPNSPLHF. The CDR3 DNA is TGTGCCACCAGTAGAGCAGGGACACCTAATTCACCCCTCCACTTT.

This clonotype showed up just a few times. The chain links TRBV20-1 to TRBJ2-1; D unclear. The CDR3 extends over 10 amino acids. Per the germline V gene, CDR1 is DFQATT and CDR2 is SNEGSKA (reference sequence). With 4 bases removed from V and 5 bases from J, the gap between germline ends came to 3 bases. The CDR3 nucleotides are TGCAGTGCTATCGACAATGAGCAGTTCTTC. This encodes CSAIDNEQFF.

For the CDR3, the DNA is TGTGCCACCAGTGATTTGACCTGGGGGGCATCGCATACGCAGTATTTT. The encoded protein is CATSDLTWGASHTQYF. The chain joins TRBV24-1 to TRBJ2-3; D tentatively fits TRBD1 or TRBD2 (6 bases each). The V and J ends lost 0 bases and 7 bases respectively, with 16 bases between them. Germline lookup yields CDR1 KGHDR and CDR2 SFDVKD. The CDR3 consists of 16 residues.

This chain joins TRBV29-1 and TRBJ1-2; possibly TRBD1 for D (5 bases). The germline V gene has CDR1 SQVTM and CDR2 ANQGSEA. Trimming cost V 3 bases and J 5 bases, with 13 bases left between them. There are 13 residues in the CDR3. The CDR3 loop is CSVDKGLDYGYTF. CDR3 sequence (DNA): TGCAGCGTTGATAAGGGGCTAGATTATGGCTACACCTTC. The whole variable domain, remainder taken from reference TRBV29-1 and TRBJ1-2, is SAVISQKPSRDICQRGTSLTIQCQVDSQVTMMFWYRQQPGQSLTLIATANQGSEATYESGFVIDKFPISRPNLTFSTLTVSNMSPEDSSIYLCSVDKGLDYGYTFGSGTRLTVV.

CDR3: CASREQNSNMNTEAFF. In DNA form, the CDR3 reads TGTGCCAGCAGGGAGCAGAATAGTAACATGAACACTGAAGCTTTCTTT. The chain is built from TRBV12-3 or TRBV12-4 and TRBJ1-1, with no clear D. This CDR3 comprises 16 residues. Trimming left V 6 bases short and J 0 bases short, with 17 bases between.

The chain recombines TRBV5-1 with TRBJ2-1; 8 nucleotides match TRBD2. V was clipped by 4 bases and J by 0 bases; unmatched bases: 3. Germline CDR1 SGHRS, CDR2 YFSETQ. The CDR3 has 15 amino acids. This CDR3 is CASSRGLASYNEQFF. CDR3 nucleotide sequence: TGCGCCAGCAGCAGAGGACTAGCCTCCTACAATGAGCAGTTCTTC. The full variable domain, rest sourced from reference TRBV5-1 and TRBJ2-1, is KAGVTQTPRYLIKTRGQQVTLSCSPISGHRSVSWYQQTPGQGLQFLFEYFSETQRNKGNFPGRFSGRQFSNSRSEMNVSTLELGDSALYLCASSRGLASYNEQFFGPGTRLTVL.

The gene calls are TRBV7-9 and TRBJ2-7, with 10 nucleotides matching TRBD1. Germline V CDR1 and CDR2: SEHNR, FQNEAQ (reference sequence). The CDR3 has 15 amino acids. V gave up 5 bases and J gave up 4 bases; unmatched junction bases: 8. CDR3 sequence: CASSQGQGESYEQYF. Here the CDR3 DNA reads TGTGCCAGCAGCCAAGGACAGGGGGAGAGTTACGAGCAGTACTTC.

This clonotype occurred many times. V and J are TRBV7-2 and TRBJ2-1; possibly TRBD2 for D (5 bases). Trimming left V 2 bases short and J 7 bases short, with 15 bases between. CDR1 and CDR2 (germline): SGHTA, FQGNSA. CDR3 length: 15 amino acids. The CDR3 nucleotides read TGTGCCAGCAGCTTACCGACCAACCGGGGTAATGAGCAGTTCTTC. Protein: CASSLPTNRGNEQFF.

In this sample, this clonotype turned up a few times. The CDR3 nucleotides are TGTGCCAGCAGCTCAGACCGGGACAGAAATCCCTACACCTTC. Encoded protein: CASSSDRDRNPYTF. The chain employs TRBV7-9 and TRBJ1-2; 7 bases line up with TRBD1. The V gene end was trimmed by 4 bases and the J gene end by 10 bases; junction bases not matched to a gene: 12. CDR1 SEHNR and CDR2 FQNEAQ come from the germline V gene (reference sequence). This CDR3 spans 14 amino acids.

This rearrangement joins TRBV29-1 to TRBJ1-1; a weak D match, TRBD1 (5 bases). The CDR3 has 13 residues. Germline-derived CDR1 and CDR2 are SQVTM and ANQGSEA. V was trimmed by 2 bases and J by 0 bases, leaving 7 bases between them. CDR3 protein: CSVERQLNTEAFF. The CDR3 DNA reads TGCAGCGTTGAAAGACAGCTGAACACTGAAGCTTTCTTT. Full variable domain (missing parts from reference TRBV29-1 and TRBJ1-1): SAVISQKPSRDICQRGTSLTIQCQVDSQVTMMFWYRQQPGQSLTLIATANQGSEATYESGFVIDKFPISRPNLTFSTLTVSNMSPEDSSIYLCSVERQLNTEAFFGQGTRLTVV.